This T cell receptor (beta chain) originates from a study of beta chain features in type 1 diabetes. General study points: Researchers reported that naive, central memory and Treg TCRB repertoires appeared more similar in patients than in healthy donors. Insertions were fewer and deletions more numerous at VDJ junctions in type 1 diabetes patients.

Donors contributed one heparinised blood draw apiece, averaging roughly 100 mL. Expressed TCRB transcripts were sequenced because the entire RNA isolate underwent reverse transcription. Naive, central memory and regulatory T cell samples came to a mean of roughly 3.9 million reads. Produced via immunoSEQ multiplex PCR; TCRdb's table is partial and in-frame only. The sample contains a few hundred thousand clones, 25% to 35% of which appear only once. Germline values: CDR1 SGHTA, CDR2 FQGNSA. This CDR3 region has 14 residues. Trimming shortened V by 5 bases and J by 0 bases, and 9 bases separated the two germline ends. Only a few counts were recorded for this clone. Its matching antigen is unknown.

Sequenced: central memory CD4+ T cells from blood. The chain couples TRBV7-2 to TRBJ2-3, with a weak D call TRBD1 (5 bases). The receptor's source is a man younger than 40 in good health. This chain's CDR3 is CASSPTASTDTQYF. For the CDR3, the DNA is TGTGCCAGCAGCCCGACAGCTAGCACAGATACGCAGTATTTT.